This passage covers 32 T cell receptor beta chains from one sample sequenced in a study of early T cells in non-severe SARS-CoV-2 infection. TCRdb analysed the 5' RACE reads with MiXCR anew, one entry per CDR3 protein. The sample lists about 52,000 distinct CDR3 sequences, under 7.5% occurring once. Specimen: whole blood. Receptor source: an adult who was a healthcare worker with PCR-confirmed SARS-CoV-2 infection or an uninfected control (not recorded which).

The CDR3 DNA is TGTGCCAGCAGCTTAGCGGAGCCTAGCCGAGAGACCCAGTACTTC. Its translation: CASSLAEPSRETQYF. The chain carries TRBV7-2 and TRBJ2-5; possibly TRBD2 for D (5 bases). Germline V gives CDR1 SGHTA, CDR2 FQGNSA. The germline V and J ends were trimmed by 0 bases and 4 bases, with 12 bases remaining between them. The CDR3 consists of 15 residues.

This clonotype turned up a few times. The chain uses TRBV20-1 and TRBJ2-7; D is possibly TRBD1 (6 bases). The CDR3 is 12 amino acids. The germline CDR1 and CDR2 sequences are DFQATT and SNEGSKA (reference sequence). V lost 6 bases and J lost 5, with 14 bases in between. CDR3 DNA: TGCAGTGCCCAGGGGACATTCCACGAGCAGTACTTC. Its protein is CSAQGTFHEQYF.

This clonotype was seen ten or more times. CDR3 coding DNA: TGTGCCACCAGTCCGCGGGACCGCGGCGCAGATACGCAGTATTTT. Residues: CATSPRDRGADTQYF. This chain joins TRBV24-1 and TRBJ2-3; possibly TRBD2 for D (6 bases). Per the germline V gene, CDR1 is KGHDR and CDR2 is SFDVKD. The V gene lost 6 bases and the J gene lost 4 bases, with 16 bases spanning the gap. The CDR3 runs to 15 residues.

The CDR3 bases are TGTGCCAGCAGCCAAGGGTCATCCGGGGCTAGTTACAATGAGCAGTTCTTC. Protein sequence: CASSQGSSGASYNEQFF. This chain uses TRBV4-2 with TRBJ2-1; D is perhaps TRBD1 or TRBD2 (5 bases each). Germline assignment: CDR1 LGHNA and CDR2 YNFKEQ. Trimming cost V 1 base and J 4 bases, with 17 bases left between them. CDR3 size: 17 residues.

This clonotype was detected ten times or more. This chain joins TRBV19 and TRBJ2-1; 14 bases line up with TRBD2. CDR1 and CDR2 from the germline V gene are LNHDA and SQIVND (reference sequence). This CDR3 is built from 17 residues. V gave up 6 bases and J gave up 4 bases; unmatched junction bases: 8. In DNA form, the CDR3 reads TGTGCCAGTAGCACCGGGACTAGCGGGGGCCGTTACAATGAGCAGTTCTTC. Translating it yields CASSTGTSGGRYNEQFF.

This clonotype was seen repeatedly, ten times or more. V is TRBV7-9 and J is TRBJ2-5; 13 bases are shared with TRBD2. The CDR3 sequence is 16 residues long. Germline V gives CDR1 SEHNR, CDR2 FQNEAQ (reference sequence). After removal of 5 bases from V and 1 base from J, the junction contained 4 bases not matched to a gene. For the CDR3, the DNA is TGTGCCAGCAGCCCACGACTAGCGGGGGGCCAAGAGACCCAGTACTTC. It yields the protein CASSPRLAGGQETQYF.

This clonotype has at least ten counts. V gene TRBV7-9 combines with J gene TRBJ2-3; D is unresolved. CDR1 is SEHNR and CDR2 is FQNEAQ in the germline V gene (reference sequence). The CDR3 runs to 14 residues. Trimming took 0 bases from V and 0 from J, leaving 4 bases between them. CDR3 DNA: TGTGCCAGCAGCTTAGCTATTAGCACAGATACGCAGTATTTT. As protein: CASSLAISTDTQYF.

There are many counts of this clonotype. V and J are TRBV12-3 or TRBV12-4 and TRBJ2-2, with D unresolved. The CDR3 contains 15 residues. V dropped 3 bases and J dropped 4 bases, with 12 bases sitting between them. In DNA, the CDR3 is TGTGCCAGCAGTTTCTGGGTTGGGTCCACCGGGGAGCTGTTTTTT. This codes for CASSFWVGSTGELFF.

This clonotype was seen many times. The rearrangement joins TRBV5-8 to TRBJ2-1; 7 positions match TRBD1. V dropped 4 bases and J dropped 3; count of bases not matched to a gene: 7. Germline CDR1 reads SGHTS; CDR2 reads YDEGEE. This CDR3 has 15 residues. The CDR3 here is CASSRQGSVYNEQFF. The CDR3 DNA reads TGTGCCAGCAGCCGACAGGGCTCGGTCTACAATGAGCAGTTCTTC. The full variable domain, completed using reference TRBV5-8 and TRBJ2-1, is EAGVTQSPTHLIKTRGQQATLRCSPISGHTSVYWYQQALGLGLQFLLWYDEGEERNRGNFPPRFSGRQFPNYSSELNVNALELEDSALYLCASSRQGSVYNEQFFGPGTRLTVL.

This clonotype was picked up many times. The chain uses TRBV2 and TRBJ2-1, with TRBD1 matching 8 bases. Trimming cost V 6 bases and J 5 bases; bases outside gene matches: 9. The V gene's germline CDR1 is SNHLY and CDR2 FYNNEI. The CDR3 contains 15 residues. CDR3 coding DNA: TGTGCCAGCAGCTTACATAGGACAGGGAACAATGAGCAGTTCTTC. Amino acid sequence: CASSLHRTGNNEQFF.

This clonotype was observed many times. This rearrangement joins TRBV20-1 to TRBJ2-4, with D possibly matching TRBD1 (6 bases). The CDR3 has 18 amino acids. Germline CDR1 DFQATT, CDR2 SNEGSKA (reference sequence). V dropped 5 bases and J dropped 0 bases, with 23 bases sitting between them. The CDR3 is CSALGLVGDKLAKNIQYF. DNA of the CDR3: TGCAGTGCTCTGGGGCTGGTTGGGGACAAACTAGCCAAAAACATTCAGTACTTC.

This clonotype was seen a few times. The chain links TRBV20-1 to TRBJ1-6, with TRBD1 matching 10 bases. The CDR3 runs 13 residues. V gave up 6 bases and J gave up 10 bases; unmatched junction bases: 6. Looked up from germline, CDR1 is DFQATT and CDR2 is SNEGSKA (reference sequence). The CDR3 protein is CSAKGQGRSPLHF. DNA for the CDR3: TGCAGTGCAAAGGGACAGGGGAGATCACCCCTCCACTTT.

The chain links TRBV5-5 to TRBJ1-4; no firm D call. This CDR3 region has 17 residues. Per germline, CDR1 SGHKS and CDR2 YYEKEE (reference sequence). The V end lost 3 bases, the J end lost 0 bases, and 15 bases lay between the germline ends. CDR3 bases: TGTGCCAGCAGCTCCACGGGCAGGAGTGCAACTAATGAAAAACTGTTTTTT. Its protein is CASSSTGRSATNEKLFF.

This clonotype was counted only a few times. This chain connects TRBV25-1 to TRBJ1-1, with unresolved D. CDR1 and CDR2 from the germline V gene are MGHDK and SYGVNS. The CDR3 consists of 15 residues. Trimming stripped 4 bases from V and 4 bases from J, with 16 bases between. The CDR3 here is CASSVGGRGVTEAFF. DNA for the CDR3: TGTGCCAGCAGTGTTGGAGGGAGAGGTGTCACTGAAGCTTTCTTT.

The sample holds many counts of this clonotype. This chain links TRBV10-1 with TRBJ2-1, with TRBD1 as a possible D gene (5 bases). Germline V lookup: CDR1 WNHNN, CDR2 SYGVQD (reference sequence). The length of the CDR3 is 18 residues. Trimming removed 5 bases at V and 5 bases at J, with 25 bases between. The CDR3 DNA reads TGCGCCAGCAGTAAAGCGACAGTTAATCCAGCCGGCAACAATGAGCAGTTCTTC. Residues: CASSKATVNPAGNNEQFF.

This clonotype has ten or more counts. The rearrangement links TRBV20-1 to TRBJ2-7; the match to TRBD2 covers 8 bases. V trimming: 6 bases; J trimming: 0 bases; junction bases outside the gene matches: 7. The CDR3 contains 14 residues. In germline, CDR1 is DFQATT, CDR2 SNEGSKA (reference sequence). The CDR3, as DNA: TGCAGTGCGCTACCCGGGACTAGCTCCTACGAGCAGTACTTC. Its translation: CSALPGTSSYEQYF.

This clonotype was recorded many times. The chain is built from TRBV6-2 or TRBV6-3 and TRBJ1-1; 9 bases map to TRBD1. Trimming cost V 5 bases and J 0 bases; bases outside gene matches: 13. Germline V CDR1 and CDR2: MNHEY, SVGEGT. This CDR3 contains 18 residues. The CDR3 loop reads CASSTGTGRLAMNTEAFF. The DNA for the CDR3 is TGTGCCAGCAGTACCGGGACAGGGAGACTCGCCATGAACACTGAAGCTTTCTTT.

The J gene is TRBJ2-3, the V gene TRBV5-1; 11 nucleotides match TRBD2. Germline values: CDR1 SGHRS, CDR2 YFSETQ. The CDR3 consists of 18 residues. V was pared by 4 bases and J by 1 base, with 11 bases of the junction left unmatched. DNA of the CDR3: TGCGCCAGCAGCCGACTGGGTACTAGCGGGGGACGCACAGATACGCAGTATTTT. Translating gives CASSRLGTSGGRTDTQYF.

This clonotype was seen more than once but under ten times. V usage is TRBV11-2 and J usage is TRBJ2-2; no firm D call. The germline V and J ends were trimmed by 1 base and 1 base, with 4 bases remaining between them. CDR1 is SGHAT, CDR2 FQNNGV, per germline. The CDR3 length is 14 residues. The CDR3 region is CASSLVRNTGELFF. Here the CDR3 DNA reads TGTGCCAGCAGCTTAGTGCGGAACACCGGGGAGCTGTTTTTT.

In this sample, this clonotype turned up many times. The CDR3 nucleotides are TGTGCCAGCAGTTTCCGGACTAGCGGTAGCACAGATACGCAGTATTTT. Its translation: CASSFRTSGSTDTQYF. This sequence joins TRBV12-3 or TRBV12-4 and TRBJ2-3, with 10 bases lining up with TRBD2. The CDR3 totals 16 residues. With 3 bases clipped from V and 0 bases from J, the junction kept 3 bases outside the gene matches.

This clonotype occurred many times. The chain has TRBV18 and TRBJ1-1; 7 bases are shared with TRBD1. V lost 3 bases, J lost 3 bases, and 19 bases stayed unmatched. CDR1 KGHSH and CDR2 LQKENI come from the germline V gene. The CDR3 covers 19 residues. The CDR3 spells CASSPTARPADREDTEAFF. The CDR3 DNA reads as TGTGCCAGCTCACCCACCGCAAGACCAGCTGACAGGGAGGACACTGAAGCTTTCTTT.

This clonotype was found many times. The CDR3 DNA sequence: TGTGCCAGCAGCTTAGACCCCCAGCGGGGGGCCTCCTACGAGCAGTACTTC. This encodes CASSLDPQRGASYEQYF. The V and J genes are TRBV13 and TRBJ2-7; the match to TRBD2 covers 9 bases. Germline CDR1 reads PRHDT; CDR2 reads FYEKMQ (reference sequence). The CDR3 runs to 17 residues. V lost 1 base and J lost 0; bases outside the gene matches: 7.

This clonotype occurred many times. The rearrangement links TRBV7-2 to TRBJ2-1; 9 nucleotides match TRBD2. Germline V gene lookup returns CDR1 SGHTA and CDR2 FQGNSA. V lost 8 bases to trimming and J lost 4 bases; unmatched junction nucleotides: 6. This CDR3 has 14 residues. DNA of the CDR3: TGTGCCAGCCATTATAGCGGGGGATACAATGAGCAGTTCTTC. It encodes CASHYSGGYNEQFF.

This rearrangement joins TRBV2 to TRBJ1-2; 7 bases agree with TRBD1. CDR1 and CDR2 (germline): SNHLY, FYNNEI. This CDR3 has 13 amino acids. The trim removed 0 bases at V and 5 bases at J, leaving 0 bases unmatched. CDR3 in DNA: TGTGCCAGCAGTGAAGCGACAGGGTATGGCTACACCTTC. Protein: CASSEATGYGYTF.

The rearrangement joins TRBV6-1 to TRBJ2-2; TRBD1 matches at 7 bases. This CDR3 region has 15 residues. J lost 5 bases, V lost 6 bases, and 9 bases had no gene match. Germline V gives CDR1 MNHNS, CDR2 SASEGT. The CDR3 protein is CASRAGQERTGELFF. CDR3 in DNA: TGTGCCAGCAGAGCCGGACAGGAAAGGACCGGGGAGCTGTTTTTT.

This clonotype came up many times. This chain connects TRBV18 to TRBJ2-7, with a possible D match to TRBD1 (6 bases). The germline V gene encodes CDR1 KGHSH and CDR2 LQKENI. Trimming took 3 bases from V and 0 from J, leaving 12 bases between them. The CDR3 contains 15 residues. The CDR3 DNA reads TGTGCCAGCTCACCTACCCAGGGGAGCTCCTACGAGCAGTACTTC. Amino acid sequence: CASSPTQGSSYEQYF. Filled out from reference TRBV18 and TRBJ2-7, the complete variable domain reads NAGVMQNPRHLVRRRGQEARLRCSPMKGHSHVYWYRQLPEEGLKFMVYLQKENIIDESGMPKERFSAEFPKEGPSILRIQQVVRGDSAAYFCASSPTQGSSYEQYFGPGTRLTVT.

This clonotype was picked up a small number of times. The V and J genes are TRBV7-2 and TRBJ1-2, with 8 bases aligning to TRBD1. Per the germline V gene, CDR1 is SGHTA and CDR2 is FQGNSA. The length of the CDR3 is 13 residues. Trimming cost V 2 bases and J 4 bases; bases outside gene matches: 0. The CDR3 nucleotides read TGTGCCAGCAGCTTACAGGGGGCCTATGGCTACACCTTC. Protein sequence: CASSLQGAYGYTF.

This clonotype was detected a few times. The V and J genes are TRBV6-2 or TRBV6-3 and TRBJ1-2; possible D gene TRBD1, 5 bases. CDR1 is MNHEY, CDR2 SVGEGT, per germline. V lost 8 bases to trimming and J lost 2 bases, with 6 bases between them. The CDR3 is 11 residues long. The CDR3 here is CASRGNYGYTF. The CDR3 coding sequence is TGTGCCAGCCGGGGGAACTATGGCTACACCTTC.

This clonotype was picked up many times. V is TRBV20-1 and J is TRBJ2-7; 13 bases align to TRBD2. The CDR3 totals 16 residues. Germline values: CDR1 DFQATT, CDR2 SNEGSKA (reference sequence). Unmatched junction bases numbered 8, after V lost 4 bases and J lost 2 bases. CDR3 residues: CSANQGTSGDAYEQYF. In DNA form, the CDR3 reads TGCAGTGCTAACCAGGGGACTAGCGGGGACGCCTACGAGCAGTACTTC.

This clonotype was seen repeatedly, ten times or more. The rearrangement joins TRBV7-2 to TRBJ1-5; no clear D gene. CDR3 length: 11 residues. Trimming left V 6 bases short and J 9 bases short, with 9 bases between. The V gene's germline CDR1 is SGHTA and CDR2 FQGNSA. The CDR3 coding sequence is TGTGCCAGCAGACATGGTGGGCCCCAGCATTTT. This sequence encodes CASRHGGPQHF.

This clonotype showed up many times. The chain uses TRBV28 and TRBJ1-2, with no clear D. The V end was cut by 2 bases, the J end by 7 bases, with 14 bases between. Germline values: CDR1 MDHEN, CDR2 SYDVKM. The CDR3 loop spans 14 amino acids. The CDR3 loop reads CASSLGRAGGGYTF. The CDR3 region has the DNA TGTGCCAGCAGTTTAGGGAGGGCTGGAGGTGGCTACACCTTC.

The rearrangement joins TRBV3-1 to TRBJ2-5; 9 nucleotides line up with TRBD1. Per germline, CDR1 LGHDT and CDR2 YNNKEL (reference sequence). The V gene end was trimmed by 4 bases and the J gene end by 5 bases; junction bases not matched to a gene: 8. There are 15 residues in the CDR3. The CDR3 bases are TGTGCCAGCAGCCGCTGGACAGGGGCTCAGGAGACCCAGTACTTC. Translating gives CASSRWTGAQETQYF.